These 30 T cell receptor beta chains were sequenced from one sample in a study of cytomegalovirus exposure and HLA in healthy donors. PCR primers comprised 60 Vbeta and 13 Jbeta primers. Sequenced by immunoSEQ multiplex PCR; TCRdb stores in-frame clones only, minus some. The sample shows over 150,000 clones, just under 80% of them seen only once. The specimen was PBMCs. The origin of the receptors is a woman in her fifties or sixties in good health and CMV-seropositive.

The genes are TRBV30 and TRBJ2-1; 11 bases map to TRBD2. Germline assignment: CDR1 GTSNPN and CDR2 SVGIG (reference sequence). CDR3 size: 14 residues. Trimming removed 6 bases from V and 10 bases from J; junction bases left unmatched: 11. CDR3 bases: TGTGCCTGCAATTTAGCGGGGGGGATGGGGGAGCAGTTCTTC. It yields the protein CACNLAGGMGEQFF.

The chain employs TRBV9 and TRBJ2-3, with TRBD1 matching over 9 bases. J gave up 4 bases and V 3 bases, and 6 bases lay outside the gene matches. This CDR3 spans 15 amino acids. Germline loops: CDR1 SGDLS, CDR2 YYNGEE. For the CDR3, the DNA is TGTGCCAGCAGCGCCCGGGACAGGGCCCCAGATACGCAGTATTTT. Translated: CASSARDRAPDTQYF.

CDR3 sequence reads: CASSLGLDITLTYEQYF. DNA for the CDR3: TGTGCCAGCAGCTTAGGATTGGACATCACCCTTACCTACGAGCAGTACTTC. The rearrangement links TRBV11-2 to TRBJ2-7; possible D gene TRBD1, 5 bases. This CDR3 has 17 amino acids. Looked up from germline, CDR1 is SGHAT and CDR2 is FQNNGV. The ends were cut back, 1 base at V and 2 bases at J, with 18 bases in the middle.

The rearrangement joins TRBV7-3 to TRBJ2-3; TRBD2 agrees at 7 bases. V lost 5 bases, J lost 6 bases, and 11 bases stayed unmatched. Germline V gene lookup returns CDR1 SGHTA and CDR2 FQGTGA. The CDR3 runs 15 residues. The CDR3: CASSPYARGDDTQYF. Here the CDR3 DNA reads TGTGCCAGCAGCCCCTATGCCCGGGGGGATGATACGCAGTATTTT.

This clone was detected many times. The chain carries TRBV6-1 and TRBJ1-5; 7 bases are shared with TRBD1. The V gene end was trimmed by 3 bases and the J gene end by 3 bases; junction bases not matched to a gene: 5. The CDR3 runs 15 residues. The germline V gene has CDR1 MNHNS and CDR2 SASEGT. CDR3: CASSDRGFINQPQHF. The CDR3 nucleotides read TGTGCCAGCAGTGACAGGGGGTTTATCAATCAGCCCCAGCATTTT.

In this sample, this clone turned up a few times. The chain links TRBV5-1 to TRBJ2-7; maybe TRBD2 (7 bases). This CDR3 has 15 amino acids. CDR1 and CDR2 (germline): SGHRS, YFSETQ. The ends were cut back, 4 bases at V and 3 bases at J, with 17 bases in the middle. The CDR3, as DNA: TGCGCCAGCAGCCCGAGGGCGGGGGCGGGCTACGAGCAGTACTTC. Its translation: CASSPRAGAGYEQYF.

The CDR3 protein is CASSLGQGGETQYF. The CDR3 bases are TGTGCCAGCAGCTTAGGACAGGGGGGGGAGACCCAGTACTTC. V and J are TRBV13 and TRBJ2-5; possibly TRBD1 for D (8 bases). The CDR3 is made up of 14 amino acids. Trimming took off 0 bases at V and 5 bases at J, with 10 bases between the two ends. Looked up from germline, CDR1 is PRHDT and CDR2 is FYEKMQ (reference sequence).

The J gene is TRBJ2-1, the V gene TRBV18; D remains ambiguous. Germline V gives CDR1 KGHSH, CDR2 LQKENI. The CDR3 extends over 14 amino acids. The V end was cut by 1 base, the J end by 3 bases, with 7 bases between. The CDR3 here is CASSPLGNYNEQFF. DNA for the CDR3: TGTGCCAGCTCACCACTGGGCAACTACAATGAGCAGTTCTTC.

The rearrangement links TRBV7-6 to TRBJ2-5; possibly TRBD2 for D (5 bases). CDR1 and CDR2 (germline): SGHVS, FNYEAQ. V was cut by 5 bases and J by 7 bases, with 20 bases left in between. The length of the CDR3 is 15 residues. The CDR3 protein is CASSPRRAAQWTQYF. The DNA for the CDR3 is TGTGCCAGCAGCCCCAGGCGGGCAGCCCAATGGACCCAGTACTTC.

This rearrangement joins TRBV5-1 to TRBJ1-1, with D uncertain. Trimming cost V 9 bases and J 3 bases, with 15 bases left between them. The CDR3 has 13 residues. Germline V gene lookup returns CDR1 SGHRS and CDR2 YFSETQ. The CDR3 sequence: CATSLSGDTEAFF. In nucleotides, the CDR3 is TGCGCCACCTCCCTCTCCGGGGACACTGAAGCTTTCTTT.

This clone was counted once. The chain recombines TRBV6-5 with TRBJ2-5, with D uncertain. V was trimmed by 4 bases and J by 1 base, leaving 7 bases between them. Germline V gene sequence: CDR1 MNHEY, CDR2 SVGAGI. This CDR3 contains 13 residues. CDR3 bases: TGTGCCAGCAGTTCGCGCTTCCAAGAGACCCAGTACTTC. It yields the protein CASSSRFQETQYF.

This clone was picked up one time. This chain joins TRBV6-4 and TRBJ1-3, with no clear D. Trimming took off 4 bases at V and 0 bases at J, with 10 bases between the two ends. CDR3 size: 15 residues. The germline gives CDR1 MRHNA, CDR2 SNTAGT. The DNA for the CDR3 is TGTGCCAGCAGTGGGTACGGGGACTCTGGAAACACCATATATTTT. Its protein is CASSGYGDSGNTIYF.

The rearrangement uses TRBV6-6 and TRBJ1-2; 8 nucleotides match TRBD1. After removal of 2 bases from V and 3 bases from J, the junction contained 8 bases not matched to a gene. Germline V gene data show CDR1 as MNHNY and CDR2 as SVGAGI (reference sequence). CDR3 length equals 16 residues. CDR3 coding DNA: TGTGCCAGCAGTTACCCGATTGGGGACAGGTACTATGGCTACACCTTC. This translates into CASSYPIGDRYYGYTF.

This chain joins TRBV5-6 and TRBJ2-1; 12 nucleotides line up with TRBD2. CDR3 length: 17 residues. V shed 4 bases, J shed 2 bases, and the junction held 7 bases outside the gene matches. The V gene's germline CDR1 is SGHDT and CDR2 YYEEEE. CDR3 in amino acids: CASSRGLAGTTYNEQFF. The CDR3 region has the DNA TGTGCCAGCAGCCGAGGACTAGCGGGGACCACCTACAATGAGCAGTTCTTC.

The chain uses TRBV2 and TRBJ2-4, with no clear D. CDR3 size: 12 residues. Germline CDR1 reads SNHLY; CDR2 reads FYNNEI. V was pared by 2 bases and J by 7 bases, with 6 bases between. CDR3 nucleotide sequence: TGTGCCAGCAGTGAATGGGCGAACATTCAGTACTTC. Translated, it gives CASSEWANIQYF.

V and J are TRBV19 and TRBJ1-2; TRBD1 agrees at 11 bases. Germline V gives CDR1 LNHDA, CDR2 SQIVND (reference sequence). With V trimmed by 8 bases and J by 6 bases, 8 bases remained unmatched. The CDR3 consists of 14 residues. CDR3 in amino acids: CASRQDRGQNGYTF. CDR3 coding DNA: TGTGCCAGTCGCCAGGACAGGGGGCAGAATGGCTACACCTTC.

This clone was seen a handful of times. J is TRBJ2-7 and V is TRBV25-1; 9 nucleotides match TRBD1. CDR3 length: 15 amino acids. V lost 3 bases to trimming and J lost 2 bases; unmatched junction nucleotides: 5. In germline, CDR1 is MGHDK, CDR2 SYGVNS. The CDR3 DNA reads as TGTGCCAGCAGTGAGCCCGGGACAGGGCCCTACGAGCAGTACTTC. It codes for CASSEPGTGPYEQYF.

CDR3 nucleotides: TGTGCCAGCAGCATGGGACTAGCGGGGTTAGAGACCCAGTACTTC. Translation: CASSMGLAGLETQYF. The rearrangement links TRBV5-4 to TRBJ2-5, with TRBD2 identical over 13 bases. V gave up 4 bases and J gave up 4 bases; unmatched junction bases: 4. From germline, CDR1 is SGHNT and CDR2 YYREEE (reference sequence). The CDR3 is 15 amino acids.

A remark on this clone: An end of the junction differs from the germline gene, which may be a read error. The V gene is TRBV6-5, the J gene TRBJ1-1; D possibly corresponds to TRBD1 (6 bases). The CDR3 has 13 residues. The germline gives CDR1 MNHEY, CDR2 SVGAGI. CDR3 sequence: CASSQGLGTQAFF. Written as DNA, the CDR3 is TGTGCCAGCAGTCAGGGGTTAGGCACTCAAGCTTTCTTT.

The CDR3 is CAWSATQLAGGYNEQFF. CDR3 nucleotides: TGTGCCTGGAGTGCTACCCAACTAGCGGGGGGTTACAATGAGCAGTTCTTC. The chain has TRBV30 and TRBJ2-1; TRBD2 aligns across 12 bases. The trim removed 1 base at V and 4 bases at J, leaving 8 bases unmatched. The CDR3 runs 17 residues. Germline V gene sequence: CDR1 GTSNPN, CDR2 SVGIG (reference sequence).

This clone appeared a single time. CDR3 sequence reads: CASSLRGEGQGRVEQYF. The CDR3 nucleotides read TGTGCCAGCAGCTTAAGGGGAGAGGGACAGGGGAGAGTCGAGCAGTACTTC. J is TRBJ2-7 and V is TRBV7-6, with 10 bases aligning to TRBD1. The CDR3 sequence is 17 residues long. The ends lost 2 bases at V and 6 bases at J; junction bases unmatched: 13. Germline CDR1 SGHVS, CDR2 FNYEAQ.

The chain joins TRBV18 to TRBJ2-2; 7 nucleotides agree with TRBD1. V lost 3 bases, J lost 0 bases, and 4 bases stayed unmatched. The CDR3 loop spans 16 amino acids. Germline assignment: CDR1 KGHSH and CDR2 LQKENI. The CDR3 DNA is TGTGCCAGCTCACCCTCGACAGGGACGAACACCGGGGAGCTGTTTTTT. This sequence encodes CASSPSTGTNTGELFF.

J is TRBJ2-2 and V is TRBV25-1; TRBD1 is a possible D gene (6 bases). Trimming cost V 6 bases and J 4 bases, with 12 bases left between them. The CDR3 consists of 14 residues. Per germline, CDR1 MGHDK and CDR2 SYGVNS. CDR3 residues: CASSSGAPTGELFF. The CDR3 region has the DNA TGTGCCAGCAGCTCAGGGGCGCCCACCGGGGAGCTGTTTTTT. Variable domain in full (rest from reference TRBV25-1 and TRBJ2-2): EADIYQTPRYLVIGTGKKITLECSQTMGHDKMYWYQQDPGMELHLIHYSYGVNSTEKGDLSSESTVSRIRTEHFPLTLESARPSHTSQYLCASSSGAPTGELFFGEGSRLTVL.

The chain is built from TRBV4-1 and TRBJ2-7; no clear D gene. CDR1 and CDR2 from the germline V gene are MGHRA and YSYEKL. Trimming took off 0 bases at V and 0 bases at J, with 6 bases between the two ends. This CDR3 spans 14 amino acids. CDR3 sequence: CASSQEQSSYEQYF. The CDR3, as DNA: TGCGCCAGCAGCCAAGAACAGAGCTCCTACGAGCAGTACTTC.

This chain uses TRBV4-2 with TRBJ1-2; possible D gene TRBD1, 5 bases. Trimming took 2 bases from V and 3 from J, leaving 13 bases between them. This CDR3 comprises 15 residues. Germline CDR1 LGHNA, CDR2 YNFKEQ. CDR3 DNA sequence: TGTGCCAGCAGCCAAAACCGCGACAGTGACTATGGCTACACCTTC. This sequence encodes CASSQNRDSDYGYTF.

The chain uses TRBV7-8 and TRBJ2-5, with 11 bases identical to TRBD1. The germline CDR1 and CDR2 sequences are SGHVS and FQNEAQ. CDR3 length: 17 residues. Trimming took 5 bases from V and 5 from J; bases not matched to a gene: 13. Here the CDR3 reads CASSRTFGTGGGETQYF. In DNA, the CDR3 is TGTGCCAGCAGCCGCACATTCGGGACAGGGGGTGGCGAGACCCAGTACTTC.

CDR3 in amino acids: CASSFRGRDNSPLHF. The CDR3 nucleotides read TGTGCCAGCAGCTTCAGGGGACGAGATAATTCACCCCTCCACTTT. The rearrangement uses TRBV5-6 and TRBJ1-6; possibly TRBD1 for D (6 bases). Trimming cost V 2 bases and J 5 bases, with 11 bases left between them. Germline V gene sequence: CDR1 SGHDT, CDR2 YYEEEE. This CDR3 is 15 amino acids long.

The V call is TRBV19, the J call TRBJ2-3, with D perhaps TRBD1 (6 bases). Germline CDR1 is LNHDA and CDR2 is SQIVND (reference sequence). V was shortened by 6 bases and J by 3 bases, with 13 bases between the two germline ends. There are 14 residues in the CDR3. In DNA form, the CDR3 reads TGTGCCAGTAGCCTCAGGGGTAGGACAGATACGCAGTATTTT. Translated: CASSLRGRTDTQYF. The full variable domain, with the rest looked up from reference TRBV19 and TRBJ2-3, is DGGITQSPKYLFRKEGQNVTLSCEQNLNHDAMYWYRQDPGQGLRLIYYSQIVNDFQKGDIAEGYSVSREKKESFPLTVTSAQKNPTAFYLCASSLRGRTDTQYFGPGTRLTVL.

The DNA for the CDR3 is TGTGCCAGTAGTATTGGGGCGTACTATGGCTACACCTTC. Its translation: CASSIGAYYGYTF. This chain links TRBV19 with TRBJ1-2; possibly TRBD1 for D (5 bases). Germline loops: CDR1 LNHDA, CDR2 SQIVND (reference sequence). CDR3 size: 13 residues. V was trimmed by 3 bases and J by 3 bases, leaving 8 bases between them. The variable domain in full, completed from reference TRBV19 and TRBJ1-2, reads DGGITQSPKYLFRKEGQNVTLSCEQNLNHDAMYWYRQDPGQGLRLIYYSQIVNDFQKGDIAEGYSVSREKKESFPLTVTSAQKNPTAFYLCASSIGAYYGYTFGSGTRLTVV.

The chain has TRBV6-4 and TRBJ1-3; a possible D gene is TRBD1 (5 bases). From germline, CDR1 is MRHNA and CDR2 SNTAGT. V lost 5 bases, J lost 0 bases, and 11 bases lay in between. This CDR3 has 15 amino acids. As DNA, the CDR3 is TGTGCCAGCAGTAACCAGACAGTCTCTGGAAACACCATATATTTT. As protein: CASSNQTVSGNTIYF.